Below, one T cell receptor beta chain is given with its context. No cognate antigen has been identified for it. Per-base qualities were not stored, and no clone one base away is much larger. TCRbeta CDR3 regions were amplified from genomic DNA using the immunoSEQ Assay, a bias-controlled multiplex PCR. The authors' pipeline ran thus. Within the assay, amplification of reference gene primers was used to estimate how many nucleated cells each sample contained. To quantify the absolute abundance of each unique TCRbeta CDR3 rearrangement, sequence reads were collapsed and filtered. For each sample, productive Simpson clonality was calculated as the square root of Simpson's diversity index over productive rearrangements. In its TCRdb copy, this immuneACCESS table keeps in-frame sequences only and misses some clones. Where compared with another copy, unresolved V genes explain less than half of these, and the others have no known cause. V and J calls and clone size come straight from that table; D and trimming were deduced from the DNA. The sample data list fewer than 150,000 clones, and under 85% of these were observed just once. The top ten clonotypes cover around 1.6% of the sample.

This entry belongs to a study of blood T cell repertoires in COVID-19 (TCRdb year 2020). General notes on the study: Samples from collaborators originated in the United States, Italy and Spain and spanned both the acute and convalescent phases of COVID-19. The repertoires were released in a freely available public database meant as a resource for research on the immune response to SARS-CoV-2. Where available, HLA class I and class II types were obtained from metadata supplied by the sample provider rather than from assay-based typing. The material from the prospective study consisted of cDNA or gDNA derived from T cells, B-cell-depleted T cells, or PBMCs. Subjects who had been exposed to COVID-19, were actively infected with it, or had recovered from it provided the deeply sampled blood TCRbeta repertoires that made up the dataset. A de-identified subject ID, COVID-19 status, age in years and sex were almost always included in the sample metadata. Samples were obtained from the ongoing ImmuneRACE study (first 160 participants) and from 1,000 to 1,500 subjects provided by 6 global collaborators.

The CDR3 covers 14 residues, taking in both the cysteine and the phenylalanine. CDR3 DNA only is kept here, 42 bases in frame from base 1. The germline V gene gives CDR1 as SGHDT and CDR2 as YYEEEE. V loses 2 bases of germline sequence and J loses 8 bases, and the interval between the two ends is 17 bases. Participants in the prospective study were aged about 18 to 90 years, lived in approximately 26 United States geographic areas, and enrolled through a virtual design. In the prospective study, cohorts were assigned on the basis of participant-reported clinical history obtained from a screening survey and a study questionnaire. Exposed participants were defined as having been in contact with someone with a PCR-confirmed or clinician-diagnosed COVID-19 case within 2 weeks of study entry. In the prospective study, whole blood, serum and a nasopharyngeal or oropharyngeal swab were collected from each participant by mobile phlebotomists. Prospective study participants could optionally give additional blood draws and questionnaires over an approximately two-month period. Prospective study blood samples were shipped either frozen or at room temperature before DNA extraction.

Results the study describes overall, beyond this receptor: How much clinical and demographic metadata was included differed by source and by participant, and the metadata was provided uncurated.

The clonotype comes from a young woman who had been exposed to COVID-19. The V gene is TRBV5-6 and the J gene is TRBJ2-7; possibly the D gene is TRBD1, per 5 matching bases. Sequenced sample: PBMCs or T cells enriched from blood (not recorded which). CDR3 protein: CASSFYRQGVQQYF. The DNA is as follows: TGTGCCAGCAGCTTTTATCGGCAGGGCGTACAGCAGTACTTC. Full variable domain (CDR3 extended with the reference TRBV5-6 and TRBJ2-7 proteins): DAGVTQSPTHLIKTRGQQVTLRCSPKSGHDTVSWYQQALGQGPQFIFQYYEEEERQRGNFPDRFSGHQFPNYSSELNVNALLLGDSALYLCASSFYRQGVQQYFGPGTRLTVT.